This T cell receptor beta chain came from a study of beta chain features in type 1 diabetes. It was via CD45RO/CCR7/CD25/CD127/CD95/CD27 that CD4+ naive, central memory, regulatory and stem cell-like memory cells were sorted. In its sample, this clone was seen a few times. Germline CDR1 is MDHEN and CDR2 is SYDVKM. Trimming left V 7 bases short and J 5 bases short, with 6 bases between. The CDR3 runs 11 residues. The authors reverse transcribed all of the isolated RNA, so sequencing captured expressed TCRB transcripts. Profiling relied on immunoSEQ multiplex PCR, and the TCRdb table lists in-frame clones only, not all of them. The data show around 190,000 clones, approximately 13% seen once.

Sequenced: central memory CD4+ T cells from blood. This TCR came from a woman younger than 30 in good health. The gene calls are TRBV28 and TRBJ2-1; D is unclear. The CDR3 DNA is TGTGCCAGCATCTTAAACAATGAGCAGTTCTTC. Translated: CASILNNEQFF.